The 9 T cell receptor beta chains below come from one sample, sequenced in a study of T cell repertoires in cytomegalovirus infection (dated by TCRdb to the late 2010s). This sample's treatment or condition label indicates: in vitro stimulation with specific CMV peptide epitopes to enrich CMV-specific T cells. Reads for this sample came from an Illumina HiSeq 1500. TCRdb trimmed public reads at Q25 via fastp, called clones via MiXCR and kept in-frame beta chains. Each CDR3 protein gets just one entry, which takes the most common genes and DNA from the rows behind it. The sample yields some 940,000 distinct CDR3 sequences; 25% to 40% were counted once. About an eighth of the sample is taken by the ten largest. These receptors are not linked to any known antigen. Sequencing was performed on cultured CD8+ T cells from PBMCs, taken from culture after CMV antigen stimulation. These receptors all stem from a human donor in good health (CMV status not recorded). Some clones in this sample may be carry-over from other donors' samples.

This clonotype was seen repeatedly, ten times or more. This chain links TRBV4-3 with TRBJ2-1, with 14 positions matching TRBD2. This CDR3 has 18 residues. Per the germline V gene, CDR1 is LGHNA and CDR2 is YSLEER. The junction had 9 bases not matched to a gene; V was cut back by 0 bases and J by 8 bases. Here the CDR3 reads CASSQEGRLAGGQYEQFF. The CDR3 nucleotides read TGCGCCAGCAGCCAAGAGGGTCGACTAGCGGGGGGGCAATATGAGCAGTTCTTC.

The chain combines TRBV20-1 with TRBJ2-7; possibly TRBD1 for D (6 bases). V was trimmed by 0 bases and J by 9 bases, leaving 18 bases between them. CDR1 is DFQATT and CDR2 is SNEGSKA in the germline V gene (reference sequence). The CDR3 sequence is 14 residues long. The CDR3 bases are TGCAGTGCTAGAGATCGGGGTGGGCAGGGGTGGCAGTACGTC. Amino acids: CSARDRGGQGWQYV.

The table lists this clonotype with a few counts. This chain connects TRBV9 to TRBJ2-4; possible D gene TRBD1, 5 bases. Trimming removed 3 bases from V and 9 bases from J, with 13 bases in between. The CDR3 is 13 amino acids. Germline-derived CDR1 and CDR2 are SGDLS and YYNGEE. CDR3 bases: TGTGCCAGCAGCGATTCTTCAGGGCGCATTCAGTACTTC. Encoded protein: CASSDSSGRIQYF.

In its sample, this clonotype was seen a few times. This chain joins TRBV6-2 or TRBV6-3 and TRBJ2-7, with D possibly TRBD1 on 5 matching bases. Germline V gene sequence: CDR1 MNHEY, CDR2 SVGEGT. The V and J ends lost 6 bases and 3 bases respectively, with 18 bases between them. The CDR3 has 15 amino acids. CDR3 residues: CASSPDSLSSYEQYV. The CDR3 DNA sequence: TGTGCCAGCAGCCCCGACAGTCTGAGCAGCTACGAGCAGTACGTC.

A remark on this clonotype: The junction does not match germline at one end; this may be a read error. The chain couples TRBV7-9 to TRBJ2-1, with D possibly TRBD2 on 6 matching bases. The CDR3 totals 13 residues. Germline CDR1 and CDR2: SEHNR and FQNEAQ (reference sequence). The CDR3 spells CASSPGSHNEQSF. DNA of the CDR3: TGTGCCAGCTCCCCCGGGAGTCACAATGAGCAGTCCTTC.

There are a few counts of this clonotype. This rearrangement joins TRBV19 to TRBJ2-1; no reliable D call. CDR1 and CDR2 (germline): LNHDA, SQIVND (reference sequence). The V and J ends lost 2 bases and 0 bases respectively, with 8 bases between them. The CDR3 has 15 amino acids. CDR3 in DNA: TGTGCCAGTAGTATATCCGGGTTCTCCTACAATGAGCAGTTCTTC. Protein: CASSISGFSYNEQFF.

Only one count was recorded for this clonotype. This sequence joins TRBV2 and TRBJ1-4, with D unclear. Germline loops: CDR1 SNHLY, CDR2 FYNNEI. The CDR3 runs 17 residues. V was clipped by 6 bases and J by 4 bases, with 21 bases between them. The CDR3, as DNA: TGTGCCAGCAGATTCCCGGCCGAGGCGGCGGGTAATGAAAAACTGTTTTTT. Residues: CASRFPAEAAGNEKLFF. Filled out from reference TRBV2 and TRBJ1-4, the complete variable domain reads EPEVTQTPSHQVTQMGQEVILRCVPISNHLYFYWYRQILGQKVEFLVSFYNNEISEKSEIFDDQFSVERPDGSNFTLKIRSTKLEDSAMYFCASRFPAEAAGNEKLFFGSGTQLSVL.

This clonotype appeared many times. This chain links TRBV7-8 with TRBJ2-1, with no clear D. The V end lost 5 bases, the J end lost 7 bases, and 12 bases lay between the germline ends. The length of the CDR3 is 13 residues. Per germline, CDR1 SGHVS and CDR2 FQNEAQ. For the CDR3, the DNA is TGTGCCAGCAGCCCTAGTTCCAATAATGAGCAGTTCTTC. It is translated as CASSPSSNNEQFF.

This sequence joins TRBV19 and TRBJ1-1; no clear D gene. The CDR3 extends over 16 amino acids. V was cut by 0 bases and J by 3 bases, with 14 bases left in between. The V gene's germline CDR1 is LNHDA and CDR2 SQIVND (reference sequence). The CDR3 reads CASSIDLSGPYTEAFF. Written as DNA, the CDR3 is TGTGCCAGTAGTATAGATCTCTCAGGACCATACACTGAAGCTTTCTTT.